One and the same sample provided the 4 T cell receptor beta chains below, sequenced in a study of shared clonotypes between healthy human individuals. Sequencing used immunoSEQ multiplex PCR; TCRdb keeps in-frame clones, though not all of them. The sample holds more than 2 million clones; around 95% are singletons and the top ten take under 0.15%. Sequenced material: naive CD4+ T cells sorted from blood. Indicated subset: CD45RA+ positively selected. The receptors were sampled from a young man in good health.

At least ten counts were recorded for this clone. The V and J genes are TRBV2 and TRBJ1-2; 11 bases fit TRBD1. The V gene end was trimmed by 6 bases and the J gene end by 7 bases; junction bases not matched to a gene: 7. Germline CDR1 SNHLY, CDR2 FYNNEI. CDR3 length: 14 amino acids. The CDR3 sequence is CASSPGQGAGGYTF. The DNA for the CDR3 is TGTGCCAGCAGCCCCGGACAGGGGGCGGGTGGCTACACCTTC.

This chain connects TRBV20-1 to TRBJ2-1; 8 bases are a match to TRBD1. V gave up 4 bases and J gave up 8 bases; unmatched junction bases: 1. Germline values: CDR1 DFQATT, CDR2 SNEGSKA (reference sequence). The CDR3 runs 11 residues. The CDR3 loop is CSATGGDEQFF. The CDR3 DNA sequence: TGCAGTGCTACAGGGGGCGATGAGCAGTTCTTC.

This clone is a singleton in its sample. It may be a read error: a sequence one base away is much more abundant. Other DNA variants within this sample encode the same CDR3. The chain links TRBV10-2 to TRBJ2-7, with a possible D match to TRBD2 (6 bases). V was pared by 4 bases and J by 4 bases, with 17 bases between. Germline V gene data show CDR1 as WSHSY and CDR2 as SAAADI. CDR3 length: 15 amino acids. CDR3 in amino acids: CASSAGETSVYEQYF. The CDR3 bases are TGCGCCAGCAGTGCAGGCGAGACTAGTGTTTACGAGCAGTACTTC.

This chain connects TRBV19 to TRBJ2-1; 8 bases match TRBD1. In germline, CDR1 is LNHDA, CDR2 SQIVND (reference sequence). The trim removed 7 bases at V and 7 bases at J, leaving 9 bases unmatched. The CDR3 loop spans 14 amino acids. In nucleotides, the CDR3 is TGTGCCAGTACCGGGACAGGTCTAGGGAATGAGCAGTTCTTC. It encodes CASTGTGLGNEQFF.